Below, 17 T cell receptor beta chains from the same sample are listed, as sequenced in a study of CD8 T cells in ankylosing spondylitis. These receptors' targets are unknown. Notes on the study in general: Ankylosing spondylitis blood seemed to carry a telltale TCR beta motif made of under ten highly homologous variants.

TCRdb redid the calling of the 5' RACE reads with MiXCR, one entry per CDR3 protein. The sample records hundreds of thousands of distinct CDR3 sequences, approximately 26% being singletons. Material: blood, either unsorted or a sorted T cell fraction (not recorded which). These receptors all come from a male donor with ankylosing spondylitis.

This rearrangement joins TRBV5-6 to TRBJ2-3; 9 positions match TRBD1. The CDR3 contains 16 residues. J lost 0 bases, V lost 4 bases, and 6 bases had no gene match. Germline lookup yields CDR1 SGHDT and CDR2 YYEEEE. The CDR3 nucleotides read TGTGCCAGCAGCCCCCAGACAGGGGGTAGCACAGATACGCAGTATTTT. Translating gives CASSPQTGGSTDTQYF.

The J gene is TRBJ2-2, the V gene TRBV6-2 or TRBV6-3; possibly TRBD2 for D (5 bases). The CDR3 contains 14 residues. CDR1 and CDR2 from the germline V gene are MNHEY and SVGEGT. Trimming took off 6 bases at V and 2 bases at J, with 10 bases between the two ends. The CDR3 here is CASRTGINTGELFF. CDR3 in DNA: TGTGCCAGCAGAACGGGGATTAACACCGGGGAGCTGTTTTTT.

The DNA for the CDR3 is TGTGCCACCAGTGACAACCGGGACAGCGGGCCCCAGCATTTT. Amino acid sequence: CATSDNRDSGPQHF. The chain couples TRBV24-1 to TRBJ1-5; TRBD1 matches 7 bases. J gave up 9 bases and V 4 bases, and 8 bases lay outside the gene matches. Germline lookup yields CDR1 KGHDR and CDR2 SFDVKD. This CDR3 has 14 amino acids.

The CDR3 spells CSVERGYTEAFF. The CDR3 DNA sequence: TGCAGCGTTGAGCGTGGCTACACTGAAGCTTTCTTT. The chain uses TRBV29-1 and TRBJ1-1; D not certain. Per germline, CDR1 SQVTM and CDR2 ANQGSEA. The CDR3 extends over 12 amino acids. Trimming pared 3 bases from V and 3 bases from J, leaving 8 bases between. The full variable domain, with the rest looked up from reference TRBV29-1 and TRBJ1-1, is SAVISQKPSRDICQRGTSLTIQCQVDSQVTMMFWYRQQPGQSLTLIATANQGSEATYESGFVIDKFPISRPNLTFSTLTVSNMSPEDSSIYLCSVERGYTEAFFGQGTRLTVV.

At least ten counts were recorded for this clonotype. The J gene is TRBJ1-5, the V gene TRBV7-2, with no clear D. The CDR3 runs 14 residues. V shed 5 bases and J shed 0 bases, with 8 bases lying between them. Germline lookup yields CDR1 SGHTA and CDR2 FQGNSA. This chain's CDR3 is CASSLTVSNQPQHF. In DNA, the CDR3 is TGTGCCAGCAGCCTGACTGTTAGCAATCAGCCCCAGCATTTT.

The V call is TRBV29-1, the J call TRBJ2-7; possibly TRBD1 or TRBD2 for D (5 bases each). Germline values: CDR1 SQVTM, CDR2 ANQGSEA. The CDR3 is 13 amino acids. Trimming removed 4 bases from V and 7 bases from J, with 17 bases in between. The CDR3 region has the DNA TGCAGCGTTGGAGTCCTGAGTGGGGGAGAGCAGTACTTC. This sequence encodes CSVGVLSGGEQYF.

A remark on this clonotype: Germline is not matched at one junction end, which may reflect a read error. The chain recombines TRBV12-3 or TRBV12-4 with TRBJ1-2, with D possibly being TRBD1 (6 bases). There are 11 residues in the CDR3. Here the CDR3 reads CAQGRGDGYTF. Written as DNA, the CDR3 is TGCGCTCAGGGGCGGGGGGATGGCTACACCTTC.

The rearrangement joins TRBV18 to TRBJ2-5; 11 bases are a match to TRBD2. The CDR3 is 17 residues long. Germline values: CDR1 KGHSH, CDR2 LQKENI. The V and J ends lost 3 bases and 5 bases, in that order; junction bases with no gene match: 11. The CDR3: CASSPAPPGTSGETQYF. The CDR3 nucleotides read TGTGCCAGCTCACCCGCTCCTCCCGGGACTAGCGGTGAGACCCAGTACTTC.

V and J are TRBV4-2 and TRBJ2-3; weak D call: TRBD1 (6 bases). The CDR3 runs 16 residues. Deletions cut 4 bases from V and 2 bases from J, with 16 bases between. Germline lookup yields CDR1 LGHNA and CDR2 YNFKEQ. This chain's CDR3 is CASSRGLSDPTDTQYF. As DNA, the CDR3 is TGTGCCAGCAGCCGGGGGCTGAGCGACCCCACAGATACGCAGTATTTT.

This chain connects TRBV20-1 to TRBJ2-1, with 8 bases aligning to TRBD2. CDR1 DFQATT and CDR2 SNEGSKA come from the germline V gene (reference sequence). CDR3 length: 17 residues. Unmatched junction bases numbered 11, after V lost 0 bases and J lost 4 bases. CDR3 region: CSARDLLAEESYNEQFF. In DNA form, the CDR3 reads TGCAGTGCTAGAGATTTACTAGCGGAAGAAAGTTACAATGAGCAGTTCTTC.

The gene calls are TRBV20-1 and TRBJ2-3; 7 nucleotides line up with TRBD1. This CDR3 is built from 14 residues. V lost 6 bases to trimming and J lost 1 base; unmatched junction nucleotides: 7. The germline V gene encodes CDR1 DFQATT and CDR2 SNEGSKA (reference sequence). The CDR3 DNA reads as TGCAGTGCGCAGGGGGAGTCGGGCACAGATACGCAGTATTTT. Translation: CSAQGESGTDTQYF.

This clonotype was picked up a small number of times. The chain links TRBV5-1 to TRBJ2-1; the match to TRBD2 covers 10 bases. In germline, CDR1 is SGHRS, CDR2 YFSETQ. The CDR3 runs to 17 residues. V was pared by 0 bases and J by 4 bases, with 7 bases of the junction left unmatched. The CDR3 DNA reads as TGCGCCAGCAGCTTGGGGCCGAGCGGGAGGGATTACAATGAGCAGTTCTTC. It is translated as CASSLGPSGRDYNEQFF.

The chain is built from TRBV12-3 or TRBV12-4 and TRBJ1-4; the D is unclear. V lost 2 bases to trimming and J lost 3 bases, with 7 bases between them. The CDR3 totals 14 residues. CDR3 nucleotide sequence: TGTGCCAGCAGTTTACAAGCACCTAATGAAAAACTGTTTTTT. Its protein product is CASSLQAPNEKLFF.

V and J are TRBV12-3 or TRBV12-4 and TRBJ1-4, with 9 bases aligning to TRBD1. The CDR3 is 15 amino acids. The junction had 8 bases not matched to a gene; V was cut back by 5 bases and J by 7 bases. CDR3 nucleotides: TGTGCCAGCAGTGCGGACAGGGGAGTAGGTGAAAAACTGTTTTTT. The encoded protein is CASSADRGVGEKLFF.

This clonotype was detected a few times. The chain couples TRBV5-1 to TRBJ2-7, with 13 nucleotides matching TRBD2. V shed 2 bases, J shed 3 bases, and the junction held 2 bases outside the gene matches. CDR3 length equals 15 residues. Germline V gives CDR1 SGHRS, CDR2 YFSETQ. CDR3 DNA: TGCGCCAGCAGCTTCGGACTAGCGGGAGACTACGAGCAGTACGTC. The encoded protein is CASSFGLAGDYEQYV.

The V call is TRBV11-2, the J call TRBJ2-6, with D uncertain. The germline V and J ends were trimmed by 2 bases and 2 bases, with 7 bases remaining between them. Germline V gene data show CDR1 as SGHAT and CDR2 as FQNNGV. The CDR3 totals 15 residues. The CDR3 bases are TGTGCCAGCAGCTTATCATACGCTGGGGCCAACGTCCTGACTTTC. Translating gives CASSLSYAGANVLTF.

The chain is built from TRBV5-1 and TRBJ1-1, with 7 bases identical to TRBD1. CDR1 and CDR2 (germline): SGHRS, YFSETQ. The CDR3 spans 14 residues. Germline trimming cut 6 bases from V and 1 base from J; bases unmatched to any gene: 6. The DNA for the CDR3 is TGCGCCAGCACTGTGACAGGGACGAACACTGAAGCTTTCTTT. It codes for CASTVTGTNTEAFF.